Each of the 9 T cell receptor beta chains below was sequenced from the same sample in a study of cytomegalovirus exposure and HLA in healthy donors (TCRdb year 2017). The method behind the library was the immunoSEQ multiplex PCR assay. A mixture of 60 forward primers for TCR Vbeta segments and 13 reverse primers for TCR Jbeta segments was used in the multiplex PCR. TCRdb stores this immuneACCESS table with in-frame sequences only. Part of the clones is absent; in the studies checked, under half of the shortfall reflects unresolved V genes, and no reason is known for the rest. This sample lists approximately 98,000 clones; over 65% were detected once. Together, the top ten hold 1.8% of the sample. Sequenced material: PBMCs. The receptors originated from a male donor in good health and CMV-seronegative.

The CDR3: CASRKLAGNNEQFF. The CDR3 DNA sequence: TGTGCCAGCAGGAAACTAGCGGGAAACAATGAGCAGTTCTTC. The gene calls are TRBV27 and TRBJ2-1; 10 nucleotides match TRBD2. The length of the CDR3 is 14 residues. V shed 6 bases, J shed 5 bases, and the junction held 4 bases outside the gene matches. Germline-derived CDR1 and CDR2 are MNHEY and SMNVEV (reference sequence).

V is TRBV5-4 and J is TRBJ2-7; TRBD2 matches at 10 bases. In germline, CDR1 is SGHNT, CDR2 YYREEE (reference sequence). The CDR3 sequence is 15 residues long. V shed 3 bases and J 5 bases; nucleotides not matched to a gene: 8. The CDR3 sequence is CASSSASGRFNEQYF. DNA of the CDR3: TGTGCCAGCAGCTCGGCTAGCGGGAGATTTAACGAGCAGTACTTC.

The chain joins TRBV2 to TRBJ1-1; D gene unclear. Looked up from germline, CDR1 is SNHLY and CDR2 is FYNNEI. CDR3 length: 14 residues. V was shortened by 2 bases and J by 4 bases, with 11 bases between the two germline ends. In nucleotides, the CDR3 is TGTGCCAGCAGTGAAATAAAAGCGCGCACTGAAGCTTTCTTT. Protein product: CASSEIKARTEAFF.

V gene TRBV19 combines with J gene TRBJ1-5; the D is unclear. Deletions cut 6 bases from V and 0 bases from J, with 9 bases between. CDR3 length: 14 amino acids. Germline V lookup: CDR1 LNHDA, CDR2 SQIVND (reference sequence). The CDR3 nucleotides read TGTGCCAGTAGCCGGTACGTTAGCAATCAGCCCCAGCATTTT. The encoded protein is CASSRYVSNQPQHF.

This chain links TRBV6-1 with TRBJ1-5; TRBD1 aligns across 7 bases. Germline CDR1 is MNHNS and CDR2 is SASEGT. The CDR3 runs 18 residues. The V gene end was trimmed by 2 bases and the J gene end by 7 bases; junction bases not matched to a gene: 17. The CDR3 region is CASSERGRGYARGQPQHF. For the CDR3, the DNA is TGTGCCAGCAGTGAAAGAGGCAGGGGGTACGCTCGAGGCCAGCCCCAGCATTTT.

The chain is built from TRBV7-3 and TRBJ1-1, with D possibly TRBD1 on 6 matching bases. Germline V gene data show CDR1 as SGHTA and CDR2 as FQGTGA. V lost 5 bases and J lost 1, with 11 bases in between. The CDR3 covers 14 residues. The CDR3 spells CASSLRTANTEAFF. The CDR3 nucleotides read TGTGCCAGCAGCCTACGGACAGCGAACACTGAAGCTTTCTTT.

The rearrangement joins TRBV9 to TRBJ2-3, with 14 bases matching TRBD2. Trimming at V came to 2 bases and at J to 5 bases, leaving 4 bases not matched to a gene. Germline V lookup: CDR1 SGDLS, CDR2 YYNGEE. This CDR3 is built from 16 residues. CDR3 nucleotide sequence: TGTGCCAGCAGCGTCTTAGGGACTAGCGGGAGAGATACGCAGTATTTT. Protein sequence: CASSVLGTSGRDTQYF.

This clone turned up a few times. The V and J genes are TRBV28 and TRBJ2-1; no reliable D call. This CDR3 spans 13 amino acids. Germline-derived CDR1 and CDR2 are MDHEN and SYDVKM. The V end was cut by 2 bases, the J end by 5 bases, with 7 bases between. The CDR3 coding sequence is TGTGCCAGCAGTTTAGAGCAAAACAATGAGCAGTTCTTC. This codes for CASSLEQNNEQFF.

CDR3 region: CASSPGTEANQPQHF. CDR3 nucleotides: TGTGCCAGCAGCCCCGGGACAGAGGCAAATCAGCCCCAGCATTTT. This chain joins TRBV7-2 and TRBJ1-5; 7 nucleotides agree with TRBD1. The CDR3 sequence is 15 residues long. In germline, CDR1 is SGHTA, CDR2 FQGNSA. With 5 bases clipped from V and 4 bases from J, the junction kept 8 bases outside the gene matches.